These T cell receptor beta chains were read from a single sample in a study of OX40 agonist ivuxolimab in advanced cancers. Sequencing used immunoSEQ multiplex PCR; TCRdb keeps in-frame clones, though not all of them. The sample lists roughly 25,000 clones, about 87% seen once, with more than 9% in the top ten. Material: CD4+ or CD8+ T cells sorted from blood, obtained in a trial of the OX40 agonist ivuxolimab. The receptors were sampled from an adult with an advanced solid tumor such as melanoma, head and neck, liver or kidney cancer. Both conserved end residues are part of each CDR3. Fields, in order: J gene, V gene, CDR3 length, clone size, CDR3 protein. Expanded clones get a size class; other rows say once, few or many, or leave the size out.

TRBJ1-3,TRBV11-2,17,-,CASSSLRQAFSGNTIYF
TRBJ1-4,TRBV30,15,-,CAWSRQVHPNEKLFF
TRBJ2-7,TRBV6-6,14,-,CASRSDRGRGEQYF
TRBJ2-1,TRBV4-1,18,-,CASSQDIVLDSLYNEQFF
TRBJ1-4,TRBV5-5,16,once,CASSGVRGTGVEKLFF
TRBJ1-1,TRBV6-5,15,-,CASSYSTGPHTEAFF
TRBJ1-2,TRBV18,13,-,CASSPGSHYGYTF
TRBJ1-5,TRBV6-5,14,-,CASSGEWSNQPQHF
TRBJ2-1,TRBV5-4,11,-,CASSLNNEQFF
TRBJ2-5,TRBV4-1,20,once,CASSLPGGLAGEFGRETQYF
TRBJ2-3,TRBV7-3,15,-,CASSYYRGRTDTQYF
TRBJ2-3,TRBV10-3,17,-,CAISAGRGQASTDTQYF
TRBJ2-7,TRBV11-2,14,-,CASSSLRAVYEQYF
TRBJ1-1,TRBV7-9,16,few,CASSIRQGPLNTEAFF
TRBJ2-5,TRBV5-1,16,-,CASSSGTLTYQETQYF
TRBJ2-6,TRBV5-1,14,-,CASSLGSGANVLTF
TRBJ1-5,TRBV2,15,-,CASTGTAASNQPQHF
TRBJ1-2,TRBV6-5,15,-,CASSYWGTGDYGYTF
TRBJ2-2,TRBV7-3,15,-,CASSYGTVNTGELFF
TRBJ2-1,TRBV25-1,16,few,CASSEYSGSRYNEQFF
TRBJ1-2,TRBV4-1,12,-,CASSQGVYGYTF
TRBJ1-6,TRBV27,14,-,CASSLEVPNSPLHF